These 32 T cell receptor beta chains came from one sample sequenced in a study of Ad26.COV2.S vaccination and SARS-CoV-2 variants. Produced via immunoSEQ multiplex PCR; TCRdb's table is partial and in-frame only. The sample has 380,000 or so clones; about 87% are singletons. This sample's treatment: roughly 18 received Ad26.COV2.S at low or high dose, single or two shots; roughly five received placebo; per-sample allocation not given. Day 63 following the first vaccine or placebo injection was when the samples were taken. Material: peripheral blood, obtained in a trial of Ad26.COV2.S vaccine versus placebo. The source of these receptors is a person between 18 and 59 years old who received the Ad26.COV2.S COVID-19 vaccine or a placebo.

The chain employs TRBV23-1 and TRBJ2-1; the D is unclear. TRBV23-1 is identified as an open reading frame with a role that is uncertain. The CDR3 is 14 amino acids. V gave up 7 bases and J gave up 10 bases, with 20 bases separating them. This CDR3 is CASTPGPKRVEQFF. In DNA, the CDR3 is TGCGCCAGCACTCCTGGACCAAAACGAGTGGAGCAGTTCTTC.

The rearrangement links TRBV28 to TRBJ2-5; tentative D call: TRBD2 (5 bases). Between the trimmed V and J ends, which lost 6 bases and 5 bases, there was a span of 13 bases. Per germline, CDR1 MDHEN and CDR2 SYDVKM. The length of the CDR3 is 13 residues. In nucleotides, the CDR3 is TGTGCCAGCAGACCGGGGAATTGGGAGACCCAGTACTTC. It encodes CASRPGNWETQYF.

V and J are TRBV28 and TRBJ2-3, with 9 nucleotides matching TRBD1. Per the germline V gene, CDR1 is MDHEN and CDR2 is SYDVKM. This CDR3 comprises 16 residues. With 9 bases clipped from V and 0 bases from J, the junction kept 10 bases outside the gene matches. This chain's CDR3 is CASWNFGQGSTDTQYF. DNA of the CDR3: TGTGCCAGTTGGAACTTCGGACAGGGGAGCACAGATACGCAGTATTTT.

The rearrangement links TRBV5-1 to TRBJ2-7; the match to TRBD2 covers 11 bases. Germline V lookup: CDR1 SGHRS, CDR2 YFSETQ. Trimming at V came to 3 bases and at J to 6 bases, leaving 11 bases not matched to a gene. The CDR3 has 16 amino acids. The CDR3 reads CASSSTTLAGGSEQYF. The CDR3 DNA reads as TGCGCCAGCAGCTCCACGACGCTAGCGGGAGGATCCGAGCAGTACTTC.

The chain is built from TRBV4-3 and TRBJ1-1; D not resolved. The CDR3 covers 15 residues. Germline V gene sequence: CDR1 LGHNA, CDR2 YSLEER. V was clipped by 0 bases and J by 3 bases, with 11 bases between them. The CDR3 spells CASSQEKLFYTEAFF. CDR3 sequence (DNA): TGCGCCAGCAGCCAAGAAAAGCTTTTTTACACTGAAGCTTTCTTT.

V gene TRBV6-5 combines with J gene TRBJ1-5; D remains unclear. The CDR3 covers 15 residues. The V gene's germline CDR1 is MNHEY and CDR2 SVGAGI. Trimming took 0 bases from V and 5 from J, leaving 11 bases between them. Here the CDR3 DNA reads TGTGCCAGCAGTTACTCAGGCGTCTATGATCAGCCCCAGCATTTT. Translating it yields CASSYSGVYDQPQHF.

The rearrangement uses TRBV2 and TRBJ1-1; D not resolved. The CDR3 length is 13 residues. Germline values: CDR1 SNHLY, CDR2 FYNNEI. Trimming cost V 11 bases and J 4 bases, with 17 bases left between them. CDR3 protein: CAGTVSKSTEAFF. CDR3 in DNA: TGTGCCGGAACAGTCTCGAAAAGCACTGAAGCTTTCTTT.

The chain joins TRBV9 to TRBJ1-1; TRBD1 agrees at 7 bases. V was pared by 4 bases and J by 2 bases, with 5 bases of the junction left unmatched. Germline V CDR1 and CDR2: SGDLS, YYNGEE. The CDR3 is 14 amino acids. The CDR3 protein is CASSPQGGNTEAFF. CDR3 in DNA: TGTGCCAGCAGCCCCCAGGGGGGAAACACTGAAGCTTTCTTT. Full variable domain (remainder filled in from reference TRBV9 and TRBJ1-1): DSGVTQTPKHLITATGQRVTLRCSPRSGDLSVYWYQQSLDQGLQFLIQYYNGEERAKGNILERFSAQQFPDLHSELNLSSLELGDSALYFCASSPQGGNTEAFFGQGTRLTVV.

This chain connects TRBV28 to TRBJ1-2; D is ambiguous. The CDR3 is 15 residues long. Trimming removed 4 bases from V and 7 bases from J, with 19 bases in between. Looked up from germline, CDR1 is MDHEN and CDR2 is SYDVKM. CDR3 in amino acids: CASSSFLAGRGGYTF. CDR3 DNA sequence: TGTGCCAGCAGTTCCTTTTTAGCGGGCCGCGGTGGCTACACCTTC.

J is TRBJ1-5 and V is TRBV7-2, with no clear D. V was cut by 0 bases and J by 0 bases, with 9 bases left in between. CDR3 size: 16 residues. Germline loops: CDR1 SGHTA, CDR2 FQGNSA. CDR3 nucleotides: TGTGCCAGCAGCTTAGCACCGGCGGTTAGCAATCAGCCCCAGCATTTT. Residues: CASSLAPAVSNQPQHF.

The chain uses TRBV30 and TRBJ1-2; D is possibly TRBD1 (6 bases). The germline V gene encodes CDR1 GTSNPN and CDR2 SVGIG (reference sequence). The V gene lost 1 base and the J gene lost 5 bases, with 20 bases spanning the gap. The CDR3 sequence is 16 residues long. The CDR3 protein is CAWSARLGGGAYGYTF. The CDR3 coding sequence is TGTGCCTGGAGTGCGCGCCTGGGAGGGGGGGCGTATGGCTACACCTTC.

A single count supports this clone. The rearrangement links TRBV5-1 to TRBJ2-7; D ambiguous. Trimming cost V 3 bases and J 6 bases, with 13 bases left between them. Germline CDR1 reads SGHRS; CDR2 reads YFSETQ. The CDR3 extends over 13 amino acids. The CDR3: CASSSRSGVEQYF. The CDR3 region has the DNA TGCGCCAGCAGCTCCCGCAGTGGGGTCGAGCAGTACTTC.

The chain couples TRBV4-3 to TRBJ1-6; the D is unclear. Germline CDR1 LGHNA, CDR2 YSLEER. The germline V and J ends were trimmed by 1 base and 7 bases, with 11 bases remaining between them. This CDR3 is built from 15 residues. This CDR3 is CASSQVKGLNSPLHF. For the CDR3, the DNA is TGCGCCAGCAGCCAAGTGAAGGGATTGAATTCACCCCTCCACTTT.

This clone has just a few counts. The chain's CDR3 is CASSFLAGELFF. The CDR3 DNA follows: TGTGCCAGCAGTTTCTTGGCCGGGGAGCTGTTTTTT. The gene calls are TRBV27 and TRBJ2-2; D is undetermined. V gave up 3 bases and J gave up 6 bases, with 5 bases separating them. Per germline, CDR1 MNHEY and CDR2 SMNVEV (reference sequence). The CDR3 extends over 12 amino acids.

The chain is built from TRBV7-2 and TRBJ2-2; D is perhaps TRBD2 (5 bases). The germline V gene encodes CDR1 SGHTA and CDR2 FQGNSA. V was pared by 5 bases and J by 1 base, with 14 bases between. This CDR3 is built from 16 residues. The DNA for the CDR3 is TGTGCCAGCAGCCCCGGGAAGGGATGGAACACCGGGGAGCTGTTTTTT. Amino acids: CASSPGKGWNTGELFF.

Notes on this clone: The sample carries other DNA sequences with the same CDR3. CDR3 bases: TGTGCCAGCAGTTTCCGCGCAGGGTATGGCTACACCTTC. It translates to CASSFRAGYGYTF. This chain uses TRBV28 with TRBJ1-2; a possible D gene is TRBD1 (5 bases). Trimming removed 3 bases from V and 5 bases from J, with 10 bases in between. This CDR3 is 13 amino acids long. CDR1 and CDR2 from the germline V gene are MDHEN and SYDVKM.

Points on this clone: A much larger clone sits a single nucleotide away, making a read error possible. The V gene is TRBV7-2, the J gene TRBJ1-1, with unresolved D. Deletions cut 5 bases from V and 0 bases from J, with 10 bases between. The CDR3 totals 14 residues. Germline V gene sequence: CDR1 SGHTA, CDR2 FQGNSA. The CDR3 sequence is CASSPQVMNTEAFF. The CDR3 DNA sequence: TGTGCCAGCAGCCCCCAGGTGATGAACACTGAAGCTTTCTTT.

The chain has TRBV3-1 (or the pseudogene TRBV3-2) and TRBJ1-3; D is uncertain. Trimming removed 6 bases from V and 0 bases from J, with 6 bases in between. CDR1 is LGHDT, CDR2 YNNKEL, per germline (reference sequence). This CDR3 region has 13 residues. CDR3 residues: CASSRDSGNTIYF. CDR3 DNA: TGTGCCAGCAGTAGGGACTCTGGAAACACCATATATTTT.

The rearrangement uses TRBV4-3 and TRBJ1-4, with TRBD1 matching 7 bases. The CDR3 length is 15 residues. Germline-derived CDR1 and CDR2 are LGHNA and YSLEER. The ends lost 3 bases at V and 0 bases at J; junction bases unmatched: 1. DNA for the CDR3: TGCGCCAGCAGCCAGACAGGGACAACTAATGAAAAACTGTTTTTT. Its protein is CASSQTGTTNEKLFF.

The chain is built from TRBV9 and TRBJ1-3; D gene uncertain. The CDR3 totals 16 residues. Looked up from germline, CDR1 is SGDLS and CDR2 is YYNGEE. V dropped 0 bases and J dropped 0 bases, with 10 bases sitting between them. The CDR3 DNA is TGTGCCAGCAGCGTAGGAAATTGGGCCTCTGGAAACACCATATATTTT. It codes for CASSVGNWASGNTIYF.

The table lists this clone with a count of one. CDR3 nucleotide sequence: TGTGCCAGCAGCTTGGGGGGTGGAGGGGGCACAGATACGCAGTATTTT. This encodes CASSLGGGGGTDTQYF. The rearrangement uses TRBV5-4 and TRBJ2-3; D is perhaps TRBD2 (6 bases). V gave up 0 bases and J gave up 1 base, with 12 bases separating them. Germline CDR1 and CDR2: SGHNT and YYREEE (reference sequence). This CDR3 region has 16 residues.

The chain has TRBV7-9 and TRBJ1-1; possibly TRBD1 for D (5 bases). This CDR3 has 13 amino acids. Germline lookup yields CDR1 SEHNR and CDR2 FQNEAQ (reference sequence). V lost 1 base and J lost 6, with 9 bases in between. The CDR3 DNA follows: TGTGCCAGCAGCTTAGTCACAGGAGCTGAAGCTTTCTTT. It specifies CASSLVTGAEAFF. The full variable domain, in which reference TRBV7-9 and TRBJ1-1 provide the parts outside the CDR3, is DTGVSQNPRHKITKRGQNVTFRCDPISEHNRLYWYRQTLGQGPEFLTYFQNEAQLEKSRLLSDRFSAERPKGSFSTLEIQRTEQGDSAMYLCASSLVTGAEAFFGQGTRLTVV.

V gene TRBV5-4 combines with J gene TRBJ1-3; D unclear. Between the trimmed V and J ends, which lost 2 bases and 0 bases, there was a span of 9 bases. Per the germline V gene, CDR1 is SGHNT and CDR2 is YYREEE (reference sequence). The CDR3 extends over 15 amino acids. Here the CDR3 DNA reads TGTGCCAGCAGCTTTGATCGCAACTCTGGAAACACCATATATTTT. This codes for CASSFDRNSGNTIYF.

This CDR3 is CASSEGGGQETQYF. The CDR3 DNA is TGCGCCAGCAGTGAGGGTGGAGGACAAGAGACCCAGTACTTC. The chain carries TRBV10-2 and TRBJ2-5, with D tentatively TRBD2 (5 bases). The CDR3 runs 14 residues. Per the germline V gene, CDR1 is WSHSY and CDR2 is SAAADI. The ends were cut back, 2 bases at V and 2 bases at J, with 9 bases in the middle.

The rearrangement joins TRBV6-2 or TRBV6-3 to TRBJ1-4, with TRBD1 matching 7 bases. The CDR3 covers 15 residues. Germline V gives CDR1 MNHEY, CDR2 SVGEGT. J gave up 0 bases and V 2 bases, and 0 bases lay outside the gene matches. DNA of the CDR3: TGTGCCAGCAGTTACGACAGGGCAACTAATGAAAAACTGTTTTTT. This sequence encodes CASSYDRATNEKLFF.

The chain joins TRBV11-2 to TRBJ1-1; TRBD1 aligns across 9 bases. The CDR3 has 14 amino acids. CDR1 and CDR2 (germline): SGHAT, FQNNGV. The junction had 1 base not matched to a gene; V was cut back by 1 base and J by 4 bases. The CDR3: CASSLAQGATEAFF. CDR3 DNA: TGTGCCAGCAGCTTAGCACAGGGGGCCACTGAAGCTTTCTTT.

This clone has a handful of counts. The rearrangement joins TRBV6-4 to TRBJ2-1, with TRBD2 matching over 13 bases. CDR1 and CDR2 from the germline V gene are MRHNA and SNTAGT. Losses at the gene ends were 4 bases for V and 8 bases for J; bases not matched to a gene: 2. The CDR3 contains 14 residues. CDR3 coding DNA: TGTGCCAGCAGTGGACTAGCGGGGGGCGATGAGCAGTTCTTC. Residues: CASSGLAGGDEQFF.

The chain combines TRBV6-6 with TRBJ1-1; tentatively, D is TRBD1 (5 bases). The germline V gene encodes CDR1 MNHNY and CDR2 SVGAGI (reference sequence). Trimming pared 5 bases from V and 3 bases from J, leaving 7 bases between. The CDR3 has 12 amino acids. The CDR3 loop reads CASSQGYTEAFF. The CDR3, as DNA: TGTGCCAGCAGTCAGGGATACACTGAAGCTTTCTTT.

This clone was counted once. The chain joins TRBV28 to TRBJ1-5; no reliable D call. The V end was cut by 6 bases, the J end by 0 bases, with 12 bases between. CDR1 is MDHEN, CDR2 SYDVKM, per germline. This CDR3 has 15 amino acids. In nucleotides, the CDR3 is TGTGCCAGCAGCATAGGAGGGCTTAGCAATCAGCCCCAGCATTTT. It codes for CASSIGGLSNQPQHF.

The chain uses TRBV4-1 and TRBJ1-3; 7 nucleotides match TRBD1. The germline CDR1 and CDR2 sequences are MGHRA and YSYEKL. V lost 0 bases and J lost 6; bases outside the gene matches: 2. The CDR3 extends over 14 amino acids. CDR3 region: CASSQDGQANTIYF. For the CDR3, the DNA is TGCGCCAGCAGCCAAGATGGACAGGCAAACACCATATATTTT.

This chain links TRBV10-3 with TRBJ1-6, with 8 bases that match TRBD1. Trimming at V came to 6 bases and at J to 7 bases, leaving 5 bases not matched to a gene. Germline V gene lookup returns CDR1 ENHRY and CDR2 SYGVKD. This CDR3 has 14 residues. This CDR3 reads CAIRRQGHNSPLHF. For the CDR3, the DNA is TGTGCCATCAGAAGACAGGGGCACAATTCACCCCTCCACTTT.

The chain combines TRBV5-6 with TRBJ2-2, with 8 positions matching TRBD2. This CDR3 is built from 16 residues. Germline CDR1 reads SGHDT; CDR2 reads YYEEEE. Unmatched junction bases numbered 11, after V lost 6 bases and J lost 4 bases. The CDR3: CASTTRGGAGTGELFF. The CDR3 nucleotides read TGTGCCAGCACCACCCGGGGGGGCGCGGGCACCGGGGAGCTGTTTTTT.